This TCR beta chain was retrieved from a study of beta chain features in type 1 diabetes. The whole isolated RNA underwent reverse transcription, so sequencing captured expressed TCRB transcripts. Sequencing used immunoSEQ multiplex PCR; TCRdb keeps in-frame clones, though not all of them. This sample has about 390,000 clones, with 9.6% found just once. The CDR3 spans 14 residues. V lost 5 bases to trimming and J lost 4 bases, with 13 bases between them. Germline loops: CDR1 MNHEY, CDR2 SVGAGI. Findings and limits, study-wide: TCRB CDR3 length was moderately but significantly reduced in all four CD4+ subsets of Type 1 diabetes patients.

On this clone itself: The antigen is undetermined.

Sequenced: central memory CD4+ T cells from blood. V gene TRBV6-5 combines with J gene TRBJ2-3; TRBD2 might be the D (5 bases). This receptor was taken from a man under 40 with type 1 diabetes. CDR3 nucleotides: TGTGCCAGCAGTGAAGGGAGTTTCGCAGATACGCAGTATTTT. Its translation is CASSEGSFADTQYF.